The T cell receptor (beta chain) described here comes from a study of blood T cell repertoires in COVID-19. Repertoires were generated with immunoSEQ multiplex PCR, while TCRdb's copy carries only in-frame clones and drops some. The repertoire includes tens of thousands of clones, 70% to 90% of them detected once, and around 10% sits in the top ten. The germline gives CDR1 MNHEY, CDR2 SMNVEV (reference sequence). The CDR3 has 14 amino acids. Trimming shortened V by 1 base and J by 1 base, and 7 bases separated the two germline ends. The chain combines TRBV27 with TRBJ1-1; D gene uncertain. The sequence was collected from a human donor in a cohort sampled during active COVID-19. The donor label of this sample is uncertain. The sample taken for sequencing was peripheral blood. CDR3 residues: CASSLYRANTEAFF. The DNA for the CDR3 is TGTGCCAGCAGTTTATACAGAGCGAACACTGAAGCTTTCTTT.